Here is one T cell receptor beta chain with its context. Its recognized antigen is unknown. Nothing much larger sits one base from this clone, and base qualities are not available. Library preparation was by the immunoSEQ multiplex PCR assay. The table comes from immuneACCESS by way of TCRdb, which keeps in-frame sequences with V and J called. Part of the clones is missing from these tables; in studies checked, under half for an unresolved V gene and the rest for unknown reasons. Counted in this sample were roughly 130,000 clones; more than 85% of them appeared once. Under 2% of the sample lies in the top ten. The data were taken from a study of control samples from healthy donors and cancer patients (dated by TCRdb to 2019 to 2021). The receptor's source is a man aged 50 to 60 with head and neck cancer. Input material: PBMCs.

The DNA sequence is TGTGCCAGCAGCTTAGAACAGGGCACTGAAGCTTTCTTT. This sequence encodes CASSLEQGTEAFF. The chain is assembled from TRBV7-2 and TRBJ1-1, and the D gene may be TRBD1, 6 bases matching. CDR1 and CDR2 (SGHTA, FQGNSA) derive from the germline V gene. The CDR3 has 13 amino acids, counting the end cysteine and phenylalanine. The read is trimmed to its CDR3 DNA, 39 bases read in frame from base 1. Trimming costs V 1 base and J 4 bases, and their ends lie 7 bases apart.